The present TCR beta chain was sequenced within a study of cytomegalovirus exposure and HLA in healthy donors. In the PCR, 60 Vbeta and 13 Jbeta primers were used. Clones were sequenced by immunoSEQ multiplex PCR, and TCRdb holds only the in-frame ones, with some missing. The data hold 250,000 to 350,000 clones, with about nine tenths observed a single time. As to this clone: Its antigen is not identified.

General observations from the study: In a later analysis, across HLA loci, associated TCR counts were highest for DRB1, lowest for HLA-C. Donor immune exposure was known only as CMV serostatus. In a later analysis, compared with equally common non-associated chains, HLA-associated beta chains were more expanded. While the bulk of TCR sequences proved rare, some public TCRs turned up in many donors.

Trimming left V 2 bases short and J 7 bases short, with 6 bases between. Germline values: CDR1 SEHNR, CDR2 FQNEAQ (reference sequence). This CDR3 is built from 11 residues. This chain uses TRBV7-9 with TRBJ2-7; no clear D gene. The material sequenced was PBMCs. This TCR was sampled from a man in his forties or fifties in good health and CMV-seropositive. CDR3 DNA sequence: TGTGCCAGCAGCTTAACACATGAGCAGTACTTC. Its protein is CASSLTHEQYF.